This T cell receptor (beta chain) appears in the sequencing data of a study of metastatic and nonmetastatic thyroid tumors. TCRdb reanalyzed the PCR reads via MiXCR. Of some 24,000 clones listed, roughly 21% are singletons. Each patient came to thyroid surgery without any prior treatment (of any kind). This clone was observed at least ten times. With V trimmed by 9 bases and J by 7 bases, 7 bases remained unmatched. This CDR3 contains 12 residues. Germline-derived CDR1 and CDR2 are KGHDR and SFDVKD. The receptor's source is a male donor with papillary thyroid cancer or a benign thyroid nodule (not recorded which). Some clones in this sample may be carry-over from other donors' samples. Material: blood. The rearrangement uses TRBV24-1 and TRBJ1-1; TRBD1 agrees at 7 bases. CDR3 amino acids: CATRGTAHEAFF. The CDR3 coding sequence is TGTGCCACCCGCGGGACAGCCCATGAAGCTTTCTTT.